The clone carrying this T cell receptor beta chain was observed a handful of times. The antigen is unknown. These data are taken from a study of graft-versus-host responses after intestinal transplantation. Some clones are missing from TCRdb's copy, which holds only in-frame ones; the method was immunoSEQ multiplex PCR. The sample includes about 99,000 clones, 93% of them seen just once. The CDR3 has 12 amino acids. V lost 4 bases to trimming and J lost 1 base, with 3 bases between them. The germline CDR1 and CDR2 sequences are SGHDT and YYEEEE. General study results and limits: Recipient bone marrow held GvH clones, some seen earlier in ileum or blood.

Material: unstimulated CD8+ T cells sorted from spleen or lymph node cells, obtained before intestinal transplant. V is TRBV5-6 and J is TRBJ2-1; D is ambiguous. This receptor was obtained from a human donor who received an intestinal transplant. The CDR3 spells CASSGSYNEQFF. The CDR3 bases are TGTGCCAGCAGCGGGTCCTACAATGAGCAGTTCTTC.